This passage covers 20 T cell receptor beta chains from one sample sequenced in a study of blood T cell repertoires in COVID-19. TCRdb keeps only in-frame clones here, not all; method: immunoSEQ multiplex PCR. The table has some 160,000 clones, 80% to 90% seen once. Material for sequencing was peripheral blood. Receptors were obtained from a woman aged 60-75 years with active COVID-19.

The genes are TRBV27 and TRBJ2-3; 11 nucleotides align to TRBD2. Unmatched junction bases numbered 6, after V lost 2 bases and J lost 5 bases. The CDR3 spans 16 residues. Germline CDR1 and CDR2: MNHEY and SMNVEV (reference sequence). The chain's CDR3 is CASSLVRLAGKDTQYF. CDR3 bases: TGTGCCAGCAGTTTAGTCCGACTAGCGGGGAAAGATACGCAGTATTTT.

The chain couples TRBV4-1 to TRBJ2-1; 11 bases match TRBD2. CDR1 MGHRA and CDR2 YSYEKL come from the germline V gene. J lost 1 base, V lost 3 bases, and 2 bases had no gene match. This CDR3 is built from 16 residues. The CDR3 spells CASSQGTSGSYNEQFF. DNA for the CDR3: TGCGCCAGCAGCCAGGGGACTAGCGGATCCTACAATGAGCAGTTCTTC.

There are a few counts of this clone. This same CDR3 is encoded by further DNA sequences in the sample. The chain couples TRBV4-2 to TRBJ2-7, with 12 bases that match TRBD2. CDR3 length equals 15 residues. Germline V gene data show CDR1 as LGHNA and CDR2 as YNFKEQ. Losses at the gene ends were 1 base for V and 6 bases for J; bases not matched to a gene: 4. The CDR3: CASSQGLAGVGEQYF. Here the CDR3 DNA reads TGTGCCAGCAGCCAAGGACTAGCGGGAGTGGGCGAGCAGTACTTC.

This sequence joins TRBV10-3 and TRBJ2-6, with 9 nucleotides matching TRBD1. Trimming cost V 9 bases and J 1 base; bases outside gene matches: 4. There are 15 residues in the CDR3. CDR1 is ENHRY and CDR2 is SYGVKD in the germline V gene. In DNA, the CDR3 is TGTGCCATACAGGGGGCAAAGTCTGGGGCCAACGTCCTGACTTTC. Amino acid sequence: CAIQGAKSGANVLTF.

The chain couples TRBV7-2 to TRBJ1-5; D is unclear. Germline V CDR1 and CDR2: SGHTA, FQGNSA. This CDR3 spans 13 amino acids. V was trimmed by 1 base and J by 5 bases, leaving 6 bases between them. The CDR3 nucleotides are TGTGCCAGCAGCTTAGAAGCGGATCAGCCCCAGCATTTT. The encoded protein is CASSLEADQPQHF.

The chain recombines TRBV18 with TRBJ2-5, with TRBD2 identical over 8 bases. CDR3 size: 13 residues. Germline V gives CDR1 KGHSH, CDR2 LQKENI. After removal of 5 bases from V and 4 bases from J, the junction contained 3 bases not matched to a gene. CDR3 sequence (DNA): TGTGCCAGCTCAGAAGCGGGAGTAGAGACCCAGTACTTC. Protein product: CASSEAGVETQYF.

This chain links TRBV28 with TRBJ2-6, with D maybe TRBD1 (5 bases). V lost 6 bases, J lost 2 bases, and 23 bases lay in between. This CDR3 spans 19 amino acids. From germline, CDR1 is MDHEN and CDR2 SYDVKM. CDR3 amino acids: CASRPTQGRSSTGANVLTF. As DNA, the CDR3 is TGTGCCAGCAGACCGACCCAGGGTAGATCCTCAACTGGGGCCAACGTCCTGACTTTC. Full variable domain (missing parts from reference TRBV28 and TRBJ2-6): DVKVTQSSRYLVKRTGEKVFLECVQDMDHENMFWYRQDPGLGLRLIYFSYDVKMKEKGDIPEGYSVSREKKERFSLILESASTNQTSMYLCASRPTQGRSSTGANVLTFGAGSRLTVL.

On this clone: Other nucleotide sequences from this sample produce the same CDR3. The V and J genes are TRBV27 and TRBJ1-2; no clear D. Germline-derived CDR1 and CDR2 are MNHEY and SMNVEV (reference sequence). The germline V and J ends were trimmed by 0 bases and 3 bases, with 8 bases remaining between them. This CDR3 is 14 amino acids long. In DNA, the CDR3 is TGTGCCAGCAGTTTATCTTACCGAGACTATGGCTACACCTTC. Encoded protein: CASSLSYRDYGYTF.

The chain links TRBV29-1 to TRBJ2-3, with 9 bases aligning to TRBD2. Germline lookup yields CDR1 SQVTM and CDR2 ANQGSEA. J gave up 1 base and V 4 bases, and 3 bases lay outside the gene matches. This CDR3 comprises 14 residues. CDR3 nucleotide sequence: TGCAGCGTTGCTTGGACTAGCGGCACAGATACGCAGTATTTT. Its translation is CSVAWTSGTDTQYF.

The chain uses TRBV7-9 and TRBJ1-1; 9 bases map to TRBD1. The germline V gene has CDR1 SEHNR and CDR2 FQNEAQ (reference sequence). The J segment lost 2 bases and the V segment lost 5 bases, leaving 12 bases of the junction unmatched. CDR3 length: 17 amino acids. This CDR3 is CASSPEQGAMRNTEAFF. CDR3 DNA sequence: TGTGCCAGCAGCCCTGAACAGGGGGCGATGAGAAACACTGAAGCTTTCTTT.

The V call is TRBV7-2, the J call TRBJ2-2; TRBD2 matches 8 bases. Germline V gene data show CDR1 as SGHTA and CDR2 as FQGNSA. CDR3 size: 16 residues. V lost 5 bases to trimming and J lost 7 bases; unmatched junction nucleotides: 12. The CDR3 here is CASSRGGSSRYGELFF. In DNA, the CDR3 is TGTGCCAGCAGCCGGGGGGGGTCCTCTCGGTACGGGGAGCTGTTTTTT. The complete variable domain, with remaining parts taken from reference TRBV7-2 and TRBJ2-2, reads GAGVSQSPSNKVTEKGKDVELRCDPISGHTALYWYRQSLGQGLEFLIYFQGNSAPDKSGLPSDRFSAERTGGSVSTLTIQRTQQEDSAVYLCASSRGGSSRYGELFFGEGSRLTVL.

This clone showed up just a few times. DNA of the CDR3: TGTGCCAGCAGCCCCTCGACAGGGGGCGGTGAGACCCAGTACTTC. Protein product: CASSPSTGGGETQYF. V is TRBV5-4 and J is TRBJ2-5, with 10 bases that match TRBD1. This CDR3 is built from 15 residues. The germline V gene encodes CDR1 SGHNT and CDR2 YYREEE (reference sequence). V was clipped by 4 bases and J by 5 bases; unmatched bases: 8.

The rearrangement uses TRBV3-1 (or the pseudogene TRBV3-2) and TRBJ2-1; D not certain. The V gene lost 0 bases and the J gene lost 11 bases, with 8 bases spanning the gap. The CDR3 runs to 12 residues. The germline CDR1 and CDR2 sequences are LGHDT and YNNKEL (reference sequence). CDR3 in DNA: TGTGCCAGCAGCCAAGATCAGGTGCAGCAGTTCTTC. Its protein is CASSQDQVQQFF.

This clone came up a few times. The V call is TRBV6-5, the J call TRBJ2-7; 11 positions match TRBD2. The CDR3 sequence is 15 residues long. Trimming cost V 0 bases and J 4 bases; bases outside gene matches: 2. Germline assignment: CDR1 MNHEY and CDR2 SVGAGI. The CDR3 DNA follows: TGTGCCAGCAGTTACTCGACTAGCGGGGCATACGAGCAGTACTTC. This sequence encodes CASSYSTSGAYEQYF.

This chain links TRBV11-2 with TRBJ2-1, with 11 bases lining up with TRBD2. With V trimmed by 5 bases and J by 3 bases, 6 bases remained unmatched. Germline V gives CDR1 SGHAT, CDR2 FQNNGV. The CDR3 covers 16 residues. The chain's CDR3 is CASSPRLAGLYNEQFF. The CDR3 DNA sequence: TGTGCCAGCAGCCCCAGACTAGCGGGACTCTACAATGAGCAGTTCTTC.

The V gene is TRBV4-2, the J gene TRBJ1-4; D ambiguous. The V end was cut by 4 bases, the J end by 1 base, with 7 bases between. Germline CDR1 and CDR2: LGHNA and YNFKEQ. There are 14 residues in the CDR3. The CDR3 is CASSPGGTNEKLFF. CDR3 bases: TGTGCCAGCAGCCCGGGAGGAACTAATGAAAAACTGTTTTTT.

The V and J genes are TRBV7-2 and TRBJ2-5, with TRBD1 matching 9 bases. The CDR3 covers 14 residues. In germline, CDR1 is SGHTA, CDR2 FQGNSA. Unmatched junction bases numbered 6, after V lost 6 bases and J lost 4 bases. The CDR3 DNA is TGTGCCAGCAGGGACAGGGGACGGGGAGAGACCCAGTACTTC. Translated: CASRDRGRGETQYF.

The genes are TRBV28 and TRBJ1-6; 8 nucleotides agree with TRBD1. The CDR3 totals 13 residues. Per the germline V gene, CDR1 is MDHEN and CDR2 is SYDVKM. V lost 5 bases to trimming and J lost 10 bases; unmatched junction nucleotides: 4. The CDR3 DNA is TGTGCCAGCAGTGAAGACAGGGGCTCACCCCTCCACTTT. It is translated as CASSEDRGSPLHF. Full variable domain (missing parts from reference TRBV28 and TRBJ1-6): DVKVTQSSRYLVKRTGEKVFLECVQDMDHENMFWYRQDPGLGLRLIYFSYDVKMKEKGDIPEGYSVSREKKERFSLILESASTNQTSMYLCASSEDRGSPLHFGNGTRLTVT.

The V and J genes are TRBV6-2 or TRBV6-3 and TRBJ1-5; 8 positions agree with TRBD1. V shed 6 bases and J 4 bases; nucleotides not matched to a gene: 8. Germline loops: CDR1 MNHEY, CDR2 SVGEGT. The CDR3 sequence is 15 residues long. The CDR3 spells CASSPGGPTNQPQHF. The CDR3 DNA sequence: TGTGCCAGCAGCCCAGGGGGCCCTACTAATCAGCCCCAGCATTTT.

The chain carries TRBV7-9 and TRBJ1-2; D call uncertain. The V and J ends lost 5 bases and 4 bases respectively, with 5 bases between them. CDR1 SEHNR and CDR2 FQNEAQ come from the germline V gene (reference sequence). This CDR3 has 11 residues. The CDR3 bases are TGTGCCAGCAGCGCTATCTATGGCTACACCTTC. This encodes CASSAIYGYTF.